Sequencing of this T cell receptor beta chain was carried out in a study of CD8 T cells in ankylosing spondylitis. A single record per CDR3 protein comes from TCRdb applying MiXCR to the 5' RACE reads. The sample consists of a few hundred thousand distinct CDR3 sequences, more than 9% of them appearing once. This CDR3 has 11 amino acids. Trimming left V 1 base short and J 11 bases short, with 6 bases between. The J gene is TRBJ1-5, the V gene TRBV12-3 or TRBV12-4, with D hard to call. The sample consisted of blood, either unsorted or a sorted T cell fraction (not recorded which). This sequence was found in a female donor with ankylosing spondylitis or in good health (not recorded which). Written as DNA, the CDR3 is TGTGCCAGCAGTTTAGGGGTGTCCCAGCATTTT. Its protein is CASSLGVSQHF.